A single T cell receptor (beta chain) is shown here with its context. Its antigen is as yet unknown. The samples comprised about 0.85-11 million cryopreserved PBMC ahead of DNA extraction. The run of the v3.0 immunoSEQ assay was at survey level. Here immunoSEQ multiplex PCR was the method, and the copy in TCRdb shows in-frame clones only, minus some. The sample includes 34,000 or so clones, around 85% seen only once; the top ten take approximately 4.4%. The CDR3 spans 13 residues. The germline gives CDR1 SGHKS, CDR2 YYEKEE (reference sequence). The germline V and J ends were trimmed by 3 bases and 8 bases, with 9 bases remaining between them. These data originate in a study of long-term antiretroviral therapy in people with HIV. For the study at large: A decade or so separates the oldest specimens from the later 2015 immediate-ART recommendation.

Broader study findings: ART preceded a rise in diversity that nonetheless stayed lower than in transplant donor controls. Information on adherence, resistance and therapy changes was unavailable.

This sequence was found in a young man with HIV. This chain uses TRBV5-5 with TRBJ1-6; D is possibly TRBD1 (5 bases). Source: unsorted PBMCs, taken approximately 3.5 years after starting antiretroviral therapy. The CDR3 nucleotides read TGTGCCAGCAGCTGGGGACCGGATTCACCCCTCCACTTT. Its translation is CASSWGPDSPLHF. Full variable domain (outside the CDR3, taken from reference TRBV5-5 and TRBJ1-6): DAGVTQSPTHLIKTRGQQVTLRCSPISGHKSVSWYQQVLGQGPQFIFQYYEKEERGRGNFPDRFSARQFPNYSSELNVNALLLGDSALYLCASSWGPDSPLHFGNGTRLTVT.